A selection of T cell receptor beta chains follows, all from one sample in a study of CD4 T cell repertoires in COVID-19. Sequenced by immunoSEQ multiplex PCR; TCRdb stores in-frame clones only, minus some. The sample has about 75,000 clones, 80% to 90% seen once. This material consisted of CD4+ T cells from peripheral blood, taken after recovery from COVID-19. These receptors all stem from a human donor who had COVID-19. The CDR3 runs from the conserved cysteine through the conserved F or W. Each record gives: D gene, clone size, J gene, V gene, CDR3 DNA, CDR3 protein. The D gene is left open where the match is weak. Size values are once, few and many counts, or a class for expanded clones, and some rows have none.

TRBD1 | . | TRBJ2-7 | TRBV5-4 | TGTGCCAGCAGCCTGGGACAGCTGGATGTCTACGAGCAGTACTTC | CASSLGQLDVYEQYF
. | . | TRBJ1-1 | TRBV10-2 | TGCGCCAGCAGTGAGTCCACTTCCCGGGGGGGACGATTGAACACTGAAGCTTTCTTT | CASSESTSRGGRLNTEAFF
TRBD1 | . | TRBJ1-2 | TRBV4-2 | TGTGCCAGCAGCCCCGGGACAGGGGGAGGGTATGGCTACACCTTC | CASSPGTGGGYGYTF
. | . | TRBJ2-7 | TRBV4-2 | TGTGCCAGCAGCCCCGCCAGCGACGGACTCACCTACGAGCAGTACTTC | CASSPASDGLTYEQYF
TRBD1 | . | TRBJ2-1 | TRBV19 | TGTGCCATTAGGGGACAGGGAAACAATGAGCAGTTCTTC | CAIRGQGNNEQFF
TRBD1 | . | TRBJ1-2 | TRBV2 | TGTGCCAGCATGAGAGGGGACAGGGGGCAGTATGGCTACACCTTC | CASMRGDRGQYGYTF
TRBD1 | . | TRBJ2-1 | TRBV7-9 | TGTGCCAGCAGCTTAAGCAGGGGGACCTACAATGAGCAGTTCTTC | CASSLSRGTYNEQFF
TRBD1 | few | TRBJ1-6 | TRBV3-1/TRBV3-2 | TGTGCCAGCAGCCAGACAGGGTCTGATTCACCCCTCCACTTT | CASSQTGSDSPLHF
. | . | TRBJ1-1 | TRBV7-2 | TGTGCCAGCAGCTTAGCGAGGGGGACTGAAGCTTTCTTT | CASSLARGTEAFF
TRBD2 | . | TRBJ2-1 | TRBV7-9 | TGTGCCAGCAGCTTGGTAGCGGGGGGGCTGGCCAATGAGCAGTTCTTC | CASSLVAGGLANEQFF
. | . | TRBJ2-6 | TRBV18 | TGTGCCAGCTCCCCTCCAACATCCTCTGGGGCCAACGTCCTGACTTTC | CASSPPTSSGANVLTF
. | . | TRBJ2-2 | TRBV28 | TGTGCCAGCAGGACTGAGGGAGCCAGAAAAAACACCGGGGAGCTGTTTTTT | CASRTEGARKNTGELFF
. | once | TRBJ2-7 | TRBV21-1 | TGTGCCAGCAGCGTGCGACCGGGACTAGAGCACTACGAGCAGTACTTC | CASSVRPGLEHYEQYF
. | . | TRBJ1-5 | TRBV27 | TGTGCCAGCAGTTTAGGACTCCCTGGCAATCAGCCCCAGCATTTT | CASSLGLPGNQPQHF
TRBD2 | . | TRBJ2-2 | TRBV5-1 | TGCGCCAGCAGCCGCACCTTACTAGCGGGGGCCTCGAACACCGGGGAGCTGTTTTTT | CASSRTLLAGASNTGELFF
. | . | TRBJ1-2 | TRBV6-1 | TGTGCCAGCAGTGAAGGGCGGGGCCAGAACTATGGCTACACCTTC | CASSEGRGQNYGYTF
. | . | TRBJ2-7 | TRBV11-2 | TGTGCCAGCAGCTTAGCCTACGAGCAGTACTTC | CASSLAYEQYF
TRBD1 | . | TRBJ1-6 | TRBV2 | TGTGCCAGCAGGACAGGGAGGACGGATAATTCACCCCTCCACTTT | CASRTGRTDNSPLHF
. | . | TRBJ2-7 | TRBV2 | TGTGCCAGCAGGACGGAGGGGGCCACCGAGCAGTACTTC | CASRTEGATEQYF
. | . | TRBJ2-5 | TRBV6-5 | TGTGCCAGCAGGGTCCTAGCTTCGACAGAGACCCAGTACTTC | CASRVLASTETQYF
. | . | TRBJ2-6 | TRBV30 | TGTGCCTCCGAAAGGCAGGTTGTGTTCTCTGGGGCCAACGTCCTGACTTTC | CASERQVVFSGANVLTF
. | . | TRBJ1-1 | TRBV7-2 | TGTGCCAGCAGCTGGGGGAACACTGAAGCTTTCTTT | CASSWGNTEAFF
. | . | TRBJ2-7 | TRBV3-1/TRBV3-2 | TGTGCCAGCAGCCTAGGTGGAGTCTACGAGCAGTACTTC | CASSLGGVYEQYF
TRBD1 | once | TRBJ1-6 | TRBV3-1/TRBV3-2 | TGTGCCAGCAGCCGACGACAGGGCAACAATTCACCCCTCCACTTT | CASSRRQGNNSPLHF
. | . | TRBJ2-3 | TRBV5-1 | TGCGCCAGCAGGGGAACCACAGATACGCAGTATTTT | CASRGTTDTQYF
. | . | TRBJ1-5 | TRBV7-9 | TGTGCCAGCAGCTTAGCTGTTCAGCCCCAGCATTTT | CASSLAVQPQHF
TRBD1 | . | TRBJ1-1 | TRBV5-1 | TGCGCCAGCAGCTTGGGGCCCGGGACAGGGCAAACTGAAGCTTTCTTT | CASSLGPGTGQTEAFF
. | . | TRBJ1-5 | TRBV15 | TGTGCCACCAGCAGAGAGGGGTATAGGCCCCAGCATTTT | CATSREGYRPQHF
TRBD1 | . | TRBJ2-3 | TRBV7-3 | TGTGCCAGCAGCTCCGGACAGGGTGAATCCCCCACAGATACGCAGTATTTT | CASSSGQGESPTDTQYF
. | few | TRBJ1-1 | TRBV5-3 | TGTGCCAGAAGCTTGAGCCACTTGGGCACTGAAGCTTTCTTT | CARSLSHLGTEAFF
TRBD1 | . | TRBJ2-7 | TRBV6-4 | TGTGCCAGCAGGAGACCTAGGGGGCCCTACGAGCAGTACTTC | CASRRPRGPYEQYF
. | . | TRBJ2-2 | TRBV5-6 | TGTGCCAGCAGCCTGGGACAGAACACCGGGGAGCTGTTTTTT | CASSLGQNTGELFF
TRBD1 | . | TRBJ2-7 | TRBV6-1 | TGTGCCAGCAGTGACAACAGGGGGAACTACGAGCAGTACTTC | CASSDNRGNYEQYF
TRBD2 | . | TRBJ2-1 | TRBV3-1/TRBV3-2 | TGTGCCAGCAGCCAAGATCCGGCGGGAGTCCTCAATGAGCAGTTCTTC | CASSQDPAGVLNEQFF
TRBD1 | once | TRBJ2-5 | TRBV2 | TGTGCCAGCACCCGGACAGGGATGGAGACCCAGTACTTC | CASTRTGMETQYF
TRBD1 | . | TRBJ1-1 | TRBV6-5 | TGTGCCAGCAGCTTAGACAGGGGCTTTGAAGCTTTCTTT | CASSLDRGFEAFF
. | once | TRBJ1-2 | TRBV30 | TGTGCCTGGAGGAAACAGGGAGAAGGGGGCTACACCTTC | CAWRKQGEGGYTF
. | . | TRBJ1-5 | TRBV6-1 | TGTGCCAGCAGTGAAATGAGAGATCAGCCCCAGCATTTT | CASSEMRDQPQHF
TRBD2 | . | TRBJ2-7 | TRBV18 | TGTGCCAGCTCACCACTAGCGGGCAGCTCCTACGAGCAGTACTTC | CASSPLAGSSYEQYF
. | . | TRBJ1-1 | TRBV29-1 | TGCAGCGTTGATTTTGGAGGGGTTGGCACTGAAGCTTTCTTT | CSVDFGGVGTEAFF